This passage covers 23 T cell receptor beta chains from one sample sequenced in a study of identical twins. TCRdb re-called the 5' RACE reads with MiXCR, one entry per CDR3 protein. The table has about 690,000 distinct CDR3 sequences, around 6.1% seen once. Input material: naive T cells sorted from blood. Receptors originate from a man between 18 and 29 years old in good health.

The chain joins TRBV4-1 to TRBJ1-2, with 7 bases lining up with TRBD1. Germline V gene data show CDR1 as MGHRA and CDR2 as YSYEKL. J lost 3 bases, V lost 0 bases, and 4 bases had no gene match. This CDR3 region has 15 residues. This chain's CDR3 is CASSQETGEDYGYTF. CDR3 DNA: TGCGCCAGCAGCCAAGAAACAGGGGAGGACTATGGCTACACCTTC.

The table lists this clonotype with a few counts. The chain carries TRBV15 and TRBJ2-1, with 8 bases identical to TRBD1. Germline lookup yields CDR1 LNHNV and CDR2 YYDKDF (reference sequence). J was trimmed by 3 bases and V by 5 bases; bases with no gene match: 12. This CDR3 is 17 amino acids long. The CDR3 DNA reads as TGTGCCACCAGCCCTCGAGGAACAGGGGGGCTCTACAATGAGCAGTTCTTC. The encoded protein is CATSPRGTGGLYNEQFF.

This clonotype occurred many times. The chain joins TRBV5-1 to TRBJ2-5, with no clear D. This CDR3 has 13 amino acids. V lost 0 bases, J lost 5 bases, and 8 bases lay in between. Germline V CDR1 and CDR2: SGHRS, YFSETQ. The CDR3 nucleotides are TGCGCCAGCAGCTTGGAGGGATCGGAGACCCAGTACTTC. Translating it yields CASSLEGSETQYF.

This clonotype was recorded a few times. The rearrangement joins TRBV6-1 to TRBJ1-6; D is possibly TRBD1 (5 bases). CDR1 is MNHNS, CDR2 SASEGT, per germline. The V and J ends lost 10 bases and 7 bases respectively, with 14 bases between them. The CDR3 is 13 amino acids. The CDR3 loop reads CATTRDSNSPLHF. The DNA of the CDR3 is TGTGCCACCACCCGGGACTCAAATTCACCCCTCCACTTT.

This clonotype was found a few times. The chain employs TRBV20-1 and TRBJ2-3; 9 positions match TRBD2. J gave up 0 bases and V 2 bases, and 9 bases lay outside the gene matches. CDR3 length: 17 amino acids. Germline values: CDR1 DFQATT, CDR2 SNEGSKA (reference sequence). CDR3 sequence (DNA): TGCAGTGCTAGATTAGCGGGAGAACTTTCGAGCACAGATACGCAGTATTTT. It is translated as CSARLAGELSSTDTQYF.

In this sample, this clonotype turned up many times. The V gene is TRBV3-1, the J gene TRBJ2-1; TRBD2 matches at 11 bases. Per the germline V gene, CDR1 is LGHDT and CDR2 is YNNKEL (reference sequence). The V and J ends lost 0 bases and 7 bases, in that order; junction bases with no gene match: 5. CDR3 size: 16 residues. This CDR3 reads CASSQETLAGENEQFF. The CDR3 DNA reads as TGTGCCAGCAGCCAAGAAACACTAGCGGGAGAGAATGAGCAGTTCTTC.

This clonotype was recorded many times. The CDR3 loop reads CASSSTGESYEQYV. The CDR3 nucleotides are TGTGCCAGCAGTTCAACGGGAGAGTCCTACGAGCAGTACGTC. The V call is TRBV28, the J call TRBJ2-7, with D tentatively TRBD2 (6 bases). The V and J ends lost 4 bases and 1 base respectively, with 11 bases between them. CDR3 size: 14 residues. The germline V gene has CDR1 MDHEN and CDR2 SYDVKM.

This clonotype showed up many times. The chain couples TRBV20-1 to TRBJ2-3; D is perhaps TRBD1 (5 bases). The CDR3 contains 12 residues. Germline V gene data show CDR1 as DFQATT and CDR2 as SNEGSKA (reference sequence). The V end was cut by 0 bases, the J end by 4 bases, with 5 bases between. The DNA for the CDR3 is TGCAGTGCTAGAGAGACAGCAGATACGCAGTATTTT. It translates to CSARETADTQYF.

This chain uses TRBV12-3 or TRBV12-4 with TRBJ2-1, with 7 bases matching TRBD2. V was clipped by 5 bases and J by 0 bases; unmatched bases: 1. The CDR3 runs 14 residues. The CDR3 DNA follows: TGTGCCAGCAGTCGGGAGGACTCCTACAATGAGCAGTTCTTC. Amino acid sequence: CASSREDSYNEQFF.

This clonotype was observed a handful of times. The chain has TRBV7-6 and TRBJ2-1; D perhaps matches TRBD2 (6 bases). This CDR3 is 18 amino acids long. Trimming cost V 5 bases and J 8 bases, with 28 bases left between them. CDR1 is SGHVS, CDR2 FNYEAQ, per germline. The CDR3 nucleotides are TGTGCCAGCAGCCCCCCGAGGTCTGGAGAGAGCAGGGACTATGAGCAGTTCTTC. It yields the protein CASSPPRSGESRDYEQFF.

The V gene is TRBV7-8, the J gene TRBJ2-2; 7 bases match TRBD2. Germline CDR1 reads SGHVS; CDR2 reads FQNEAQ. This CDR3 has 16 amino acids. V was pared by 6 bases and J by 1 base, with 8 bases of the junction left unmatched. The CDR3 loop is CASRLPGLGNTGELFF. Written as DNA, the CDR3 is TGTGCCAGCAGGCTCCCAGGACTAGGGAACACCGGGGAGCTGTTTTTT. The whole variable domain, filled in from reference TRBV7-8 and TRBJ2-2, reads GAGVSQSPRYKVAKRGQDVALRCDPISGHVSLFWYQQALGQGPEFLTYFQNEAQLDKSGLPSDRFFAERPEGSVSTLKIQRTQQEDSAVYLCASRLPGLGNTGELFFGEGSRLTVL.

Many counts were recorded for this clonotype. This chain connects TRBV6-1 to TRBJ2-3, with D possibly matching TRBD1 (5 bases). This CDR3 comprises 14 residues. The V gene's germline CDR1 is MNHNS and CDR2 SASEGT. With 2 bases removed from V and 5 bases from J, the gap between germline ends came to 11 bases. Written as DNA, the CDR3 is TGTGCCAGCAGTGAAAACAGGCCCGGAGATACGCAGTATTTT. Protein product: CASSENRPGDTQYF.

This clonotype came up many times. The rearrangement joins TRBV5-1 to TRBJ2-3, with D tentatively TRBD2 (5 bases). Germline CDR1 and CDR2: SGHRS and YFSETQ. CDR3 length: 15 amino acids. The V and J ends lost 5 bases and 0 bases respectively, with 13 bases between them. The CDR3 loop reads CASRNRGASTDTQYF. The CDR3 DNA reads TGCGCCAGCAGGAATCGGGGAGCTAGCACAGATACGCAGTATTTT.

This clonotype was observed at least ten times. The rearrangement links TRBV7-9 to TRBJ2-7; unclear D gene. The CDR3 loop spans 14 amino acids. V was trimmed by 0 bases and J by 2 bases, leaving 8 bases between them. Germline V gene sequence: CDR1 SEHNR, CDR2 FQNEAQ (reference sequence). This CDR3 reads CASSLALVPYEQYV. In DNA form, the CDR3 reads TGTGCCAGCAGCTTAGCGCTGGTACCCTACGAGCAGTACGTC.

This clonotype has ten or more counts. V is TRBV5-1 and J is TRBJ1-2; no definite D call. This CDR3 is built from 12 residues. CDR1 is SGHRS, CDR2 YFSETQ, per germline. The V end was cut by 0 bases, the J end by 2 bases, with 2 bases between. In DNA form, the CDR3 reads TGCGCCAGCAGCTTGGGAAACTATGGCTACACCTTC. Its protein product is CASSLGNYGYTF. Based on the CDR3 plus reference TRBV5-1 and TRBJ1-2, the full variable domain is KAGVTQTPRYLIKTRGQQVTLSCSPISGHRSVSWYQQTPGQGLQFLFEYFSETQRNKGNFPGRFSGRQFSNSRSEMNVSTLELGDSALYLCASSLGNYGYTFGSGTRLTVV.

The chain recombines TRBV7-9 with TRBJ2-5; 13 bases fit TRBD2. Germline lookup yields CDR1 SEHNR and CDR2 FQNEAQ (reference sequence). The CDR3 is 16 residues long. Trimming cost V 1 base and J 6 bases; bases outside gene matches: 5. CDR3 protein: CASSLELAGGRQTQYF. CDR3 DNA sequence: TGTGCCAGCAGCTTAGAACTAGCGGGAGGGAGGCAGACCCAGTACTTC.

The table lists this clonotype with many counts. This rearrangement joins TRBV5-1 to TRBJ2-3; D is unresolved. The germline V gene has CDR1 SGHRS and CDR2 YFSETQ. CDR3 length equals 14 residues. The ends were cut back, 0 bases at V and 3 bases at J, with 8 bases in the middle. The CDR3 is CASSLAQFTDTQYF. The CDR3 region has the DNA TGCGCCAGCAGCTTGGCCCAGTTTACAGATACGCAGTATTTT.

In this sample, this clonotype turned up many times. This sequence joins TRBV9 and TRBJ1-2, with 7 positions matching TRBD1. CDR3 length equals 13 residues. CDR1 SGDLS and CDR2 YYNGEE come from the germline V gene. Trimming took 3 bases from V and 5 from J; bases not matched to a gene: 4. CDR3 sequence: CASSAWTGYGYTF. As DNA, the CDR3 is TGTGCCAGCAGCGCATGGACAGGATATGGCTACACCTTC.

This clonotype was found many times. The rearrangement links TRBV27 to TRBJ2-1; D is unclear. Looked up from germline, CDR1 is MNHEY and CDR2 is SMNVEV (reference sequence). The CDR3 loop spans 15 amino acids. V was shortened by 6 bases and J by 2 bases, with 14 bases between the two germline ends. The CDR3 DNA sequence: TGTGCCAGCAGCCCTCGGCGCCGAGCCTACAATGAGCAGTTCTTC. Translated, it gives CASSPRRRAYNEQFF.

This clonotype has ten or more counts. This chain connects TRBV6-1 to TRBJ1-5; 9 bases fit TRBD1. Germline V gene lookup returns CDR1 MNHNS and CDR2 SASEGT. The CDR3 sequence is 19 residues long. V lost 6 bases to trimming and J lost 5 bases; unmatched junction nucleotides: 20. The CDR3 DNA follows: TGTGCCAGCAGCCCCATCCGATCGGGGACGACAGGGGGACATCAGCCCCAGCATTTT. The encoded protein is CASSPIRSGTTGGHQPQHF.

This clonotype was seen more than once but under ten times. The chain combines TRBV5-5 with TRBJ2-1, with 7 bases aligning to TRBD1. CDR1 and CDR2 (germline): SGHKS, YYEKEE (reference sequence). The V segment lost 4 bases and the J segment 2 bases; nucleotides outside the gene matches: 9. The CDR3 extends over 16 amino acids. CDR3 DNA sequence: TGTGCCAGCAGCCAATGGGACAGCTCCACCTACAATGAGCAGTTCTTC. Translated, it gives CASSQWDSSTYNEQFF.

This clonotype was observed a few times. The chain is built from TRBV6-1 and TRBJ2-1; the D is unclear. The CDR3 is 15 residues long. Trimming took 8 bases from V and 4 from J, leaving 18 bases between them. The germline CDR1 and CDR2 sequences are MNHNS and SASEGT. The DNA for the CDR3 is TGTGCCAGCGGGGATCGGTTCACAACTTACAATGAGCAGTTCTTC. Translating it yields CASGDRFTTYNEQFF.

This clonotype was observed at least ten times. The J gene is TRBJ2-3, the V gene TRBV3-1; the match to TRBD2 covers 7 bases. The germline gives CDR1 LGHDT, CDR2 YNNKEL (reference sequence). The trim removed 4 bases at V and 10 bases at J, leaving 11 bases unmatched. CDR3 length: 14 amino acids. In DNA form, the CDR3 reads TGTGCCAGCAGCCCGACCGATACTAGCGCGGCGCAGTATTTT. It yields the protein CASSPTDTSAAQYF.